This TCR beta chain came from a study of monozygotic twins with inflammatory bowel disease. Study-level findings and limits: Relative clonotype sharing with others was diminished in IBD patients versus healthy twins, particularly with disease activity. Healthy co-twins showed greater TCRbeta diversity (inverse Simpson) than IBD patients.

For every donor, one blood sample of 2.5 ml was drawn. The CDR3 totals 13 residues. Germline CDR1 and CDR2: SQVTM and ANQGSEA. On this clonotype: Its antigen is unidentified.

Eight distinct reactions (per sample) were used to make the cDNA. TCRdb reprocessed the 5' RACE reads and stores each CDR3 protein as one record, lacking DNA. The record lists a few hundred thousand distinct CDR3 sequences, of which the ten most abundant hold roughly 5.3%. Sequencing was carried out using blood. This rearrangement joins TRBV29-1 to TRBJ2-5. The clonotype originates from a human donor with ulcerative colitis or Crohn's disease, or a healthy co-twin of an affected twin (not recorded which). CDR3: CSVEPQTSAAQYF.